This T cell receptor beta chain was recorded in a study of T cells in Graves' hyperthyroidism and ophthalmopathy. Whole-study findings and limits: Most expanded thyroid clonotypes above 0.001 recurred in blood.

Amplified regions were TCR beta CDR3 sequences from RNA transcripts. With the HTBI primer set, the TCR CDR3 went through a first round of RT-PCR. TCRdb processed the multiplex PCR reads anew with MiXCR; each CDR3 protein has one entry. There are about 580,000 distinct CDR3 sequences in the sample; 40% to 55% occur only once, and more than 7.5% lies in the top ten. Each patient was aged 18 to 65 and had newly diagnosed hyperthyroidism of under 2 months' duration. Uncontrolled infection, other autoimmune disease, pregnancy or lactation led to exclusion. Thyroid ultrasound and orbital computed tomography, with clinical symptoms and serum thyroxine and TRAb, informed diagnoses. A remark on this clonotype: The antigen is undetermined.

Sequencing was performed on peripheral blood or thyroid tissue (not recorded which). This clonotype was obtained from a woman in her late teens or twenties with Graves' hyperthyroidism.

The CDR3 coding sequence is TGTGCCAGCAGTGAATCCGGGGGCTACGAGCATTTT. It codes for CASSESGGYEHF. The V call is TRBV7-8, the J call TRBJ1-5; D may be TRBD1 (6 bases). The V gene lost 6 bases and the J gene lost 14 bases, with 17 bases spanning the gap. The germline V gene has CDR1 SGHVS and CDR2 FQNEAQ. The CDR3 is 12 residues long.